A single T cell receptor beta chain is shown here with its context. The antigen remains unidentified. This CDR3 contains 16 residues. Per the germline V gene, CDR1 is SGHTA and CDR2 is FQGNSA. Trimming stripped 1 base from V and 4 bases from J, with 15 bases between. These data come from a study of cytotoxic CD8 clonotypes in ibrutinib-treated CLL. Study at large: By median roughly 68 months, 12 had progressed and around 14 stayed remitted; responses had been 2 complete and about 24 partial.

Broader study findings: Sustained-remission and progressing patients had unequal sampling times. Higher circulating CD8+ T-cell counts strongly accompanied higher baseline clonality, above age-matched healthy donors.

The data were produced by immunoSEQ multiplex PCR, yet TCRdb's version contains in-frame clones alone and is incomplete. The data contain more than 70,000 clones, roughly 77% of them singletons. V gene TRBV7-2 combines with J gene TRBJ2-3; tentatively, D is TRBD2 (5 bases). The TCR originated in a human donor with chronic lymphocytic leukemia. The input for sequencing was PBMCs, taken after 12 months of ibrutinib treatment. CDR3 bases: TGTGCCAGCAGCTTAGATGGCGGGCTCGGGGCAGATACGCAGTATTTT. It specifies CASSLDGGLGADTQYF.